The 8 T cell receptor beta chains presented below share a single source sample, sequenced in a study of OX40 agonist ivuxolimab in advanced cancers. Profiling relied on immunoSEQ multiplex PCR, and the TCRdb table lists in-frame clones only, not all of them. The data contain about 69,000 clones, over 75% of them singletons. The sequencing here drew on CD4+ or CD8+ T cells sorted from blood, taken in a trial of the OX40 agonist ivuxolimab. These receptors originate from an adult with an advanced solid tumor such as melanoma, head and neck, liver or kidney cancer.

The rearrangement joins TRBV6-1 to TRBJ2-1; 10 positions agree with TRBD1. Germline-derived CDR1 and CDR2 are MNHNS and SASEGT. Germline trimming cut 1 base from V and 6 bases from J; bases unmatched to any gene: 0. CDR3 length: 14 residues. CDR3 residues: CASSEGTGGNEQFF. CDR3 nucleotides: TGTGCCAGCAGTGAAGGGACAGGGGGCAATGAGCAGTTCTTC.

Only one count was recorded for this clone. In the same sample, other DNA sequences code for this CDR3. The V gene is TRBV4-2, the J gene TRBJ1-4; TRBD1 aligns across 8 bases. Germline loops: CDR1 LGHNA, CDR2 YNFKEQ. J lost 3 bases, V lost 4 bases, and 13 bases had no gene match. The CDR3 has 18 amino acids. The CDR3 coding sequence is TGTGCCAGCAGCCCACGGGTGGGCTCGGGACAGGCTAATGAAAAACTGTTTTTT. This encodes CASSPRVGSGQANEKLFF.

The chain uses TRBV15 and TRBJ2-7; 7 bases align to TRBD1. Trimming at V came to 2 bases and at J to 2 bases, leaving 3 bases not matched to a gene. Germline values: CDR1 LNHNV, CDR2 YYDKDF (reference sequence). This CDR3 spans 14 amino acids. The chain's CDR3 is CATSRSTGTYEQYF. The CDR3 DNA reads TGTGCCACCAGCAGATCGACAGGGACCTACGAGCAGTACTTC.

The chain couples TRBV19 to TRBJ1-5, with D uncertain. The germline V gene has CDR1 LNHDA and CDR2 SQIVND (reference sequence). V lost 8 bases, J lost 5 bases, and 4 bases lay in between. This CDR3 region has 10 residues. The chain's CDR3 is CASGDQPQHF. CDR3 nucleotides: TGTGCCAGTGGAGATCAGCCCCAGCATTTT.

This chain links TRBV30 with TRBJ2-1; 8 positions agree with TRBD2. The CDR3 runs 15 residues. Germline V lookup: CDR1 GTSNPN, CDR2 SVGIG (reference sequence). The V segment lost 7 bases and the J segment 0 bases; nucleotides outside the gene matches: 8. The CDR3 loop reads CASRGGSSSYNEQFF. CDR3 nucleotide sequence: TGTGCCTCCCGGGGGGGTTCGAGCTCCTACAATGAGCAGTTCTTC.

The V gene is TRBV11-1, the J gene TRBJ2-1; 7 nucleotides agree with TRBD1. Germline V CDR1 and CDR2: SGHAT, FQDESV (reference sequence). This CDR3 spans 16 amino acids. Trimming removed 6 bases from V and 8 bases from J; junction bases left unmatched: 16. CDR3 protein: CASSTTGVGGLDEQFF. Written as DNA, the CDR3 is TGTGCCAGCAGTACAACAGGGGTGGGCGGTTTGGATGAGCAGTTCTTC.

This chain uses TRBV19 with TRBJ1-3, with no clear D. This CDR3 spans 11 amino acids. From germline, CDR1 is LNHDA and CDR2 SQIVND (reference sequence). V was cut by 9 bases and J by 4 bases, with 7 bases left in between. The CDR3 reads CASGEGNTIYF. In DNA, the CDR3 is TGTGCCAGCGGCGAGGGAAACACCATATATTTT.

In DNA, the CDR3 is TGTGCCAGTCCTAGCAGAAACCCAAACTATGGCTACACCTTC. It encodes CASPSRNPNYGYTF. The chain combines TRBV2 with TRBJ1-2; D is unclear. The ends were cut back, 9 bases at V and 2 bases at J, with 16 bases in the middle. This CDR3 comprises 14 residues. Germline CDR1 is SNHLY and CDR2 is FYNNEI.